This record covers a single TCR beta chain. Each CDR3 protein is one row after TCRdb ran MiXCR on the 5' RACE reads. The sample gives 350,000 to 400,000 distinct CDR3 sequences, roughly 21% of which show up once; around 12% is in the top ten. This entry comes from a study of T-cell memory formation after mild COVID-19. V lost 3 bases and J 2 bases, leaving 20 bases between the germline ends. Germline V gene lookup returns CDR1 DFQATT and CDR2 SNEGSKA (reference sequence). This CDR3 has 16 amino acids. The specimen sequenced was PBMCs or a T cell subset sorted from them (not recorded which). J is TRBJ2-7 and V is TRBV20-1; TRBD2 is a possible D gene (5 bases). The source is an adult woman who had mild COVID-19 (a few samples of this study predate the infection). Cell type and time point are not known. CDR3 DNA sequence: TGCAGTGCTAGGGATCCTATAGCGTCCCTCGCCTACGAGCAGTACTTC. Its protein product is CSARDPIASLAYEQYF.